This TCR beta chain was found in a study of blood T cell repertoires in COVID-19. Some clones are missing from TCRdb's copy, which holds only in-frame ones; the method was immunoSEQ multiplex PCR. The table lists 410,000 or so clones, about 88% of them singletons. The germline gives CDR1 LGHNA, CDR2 YNFKEQ. The CDR3 runs 14 residues. V gave up 0 bases and J gave up 2 bases, with 5 bases separating them. This clonotype was obtained from a woman aged 40 to 50 with COVID-19, enrolled during active disease. Sequenced: peripheral blood. The V call is TRBV4-2, the J call TRBJ1-5; D is unresolved. As DNA, the CDR3 is TGTGCCAGCAGCCAAGACGGGGGCAATCAGCCCCAGCATTTT. This codes for CASSQDGGNQPQHF.